The 8 T cell receptor beta chains presented below share a single source sample, sequenced in a study of shared clonotypes between healthy human individuals. Clones were read by immunoSEQ multiplex PCR, and TCRdb kept only the in-frame ones, dropping some. The sample has some 1,400,000 clones; 96% are singletons. Sequencing used naive CD4+ T cells sorted from blood. Subset indicated: CD45RA+ positively selected. The receptors were sampled from a man aged 30-40 years in good health.

The chain combines TRBV18 with TRBJ2-1; TRBD2 agrees at 9 bases. Germline V CDR1 and CDR2: KGHSH, LQKENI. The CDR3 is 16 residues long. J was trimmed by 9 bases and V by 1 base; bases with no gene match: 10. In DNA form, the CDR3 reads TGTGCCAGCTCACCACTGTCCCCAGCGGGAGGTGGTGAGCAGTTCTTC. Protein sequence: CASSPLSPAGGGEQFF.

This sequence joins TRBV2 and TRBJ1-4; D unresolved. CDR3 length equals 12 residues. Trimming pared 3 bases from V and 7 bases from J, leaving 6 bases between. CDR1 is SNHLY and CDR2 is FYNNEI in the germline V gene. CDR3 nucleotide sequence: TGTGCCAGCAGTGAGAGGGTTGAAAAACTGTTTTTT. It yields the protein CASSERVEKLFF.

The V call is TRBV29-1, the J call TRBJ2-1; D is ambiguous. The CDR3 is 11 amino acids. Germline values: CDR1 SQVTM, CDR2 ANQGSEA. Between the trimmed V and J ends, which lost 4 bases and 10 bases, there was a span of 11 bases. CDR3 in amino acids: CSVASVREQFF. The CDR3, as DNA: TGCAGCGTTGCAAGCGTAAGGGAGCAGTTCTTC.

J is TRBJ2-3 and V is TRBV7-3; D ambiguous. V lost 3 bases, J lost 0 bases, and 10 bases lay in between. CDR1 is SGHTA and CDR2 is FQGTGA in the germline V gene. The CDR3 totals 15 residues. The CDR3 here is CASSFFADSTDTQYF. CDR3 nucleotide sequence: TGTGCCAGCAGCTTTTTTGCGGATAGCACAGATACGCAGTATTTT. The variable domain in full, with the rest retrieved from reference TRBV7-3 and TRBJ2-3, is GAGVSQTPSNKVTEKGKYVELRCDPISGHTALYWYRQSLGQGPEFLIYFQGTGAADDSGLPNDRFFAVRPEGSVSTLKIQRTERGDSAVYLCASSFFADSTDTQYFGPGTRLTVL.

The V and J genes are TRBV11-2 and TRBJ2-7; TRBD2 matches 7 bases. V was pared by 5 bases and J by 3 bases, with 13 bases of the junction left unmatched. CDR3 length: 16 amino acids. CDR1 SGHAT and CDR2 FQNNGV come from the germline V gene. This CDR3 is CASSPLGDYQNYEQYF. The CDR3, as DNA: TGTGCCAGCAGCCCCCTTGGGGACTACCAAAACTACGAGCAGTACTTC.

V is TRBV7-8 and J is TRBJ2-7; a weak D match, TRBD2 (6 bases). V lost 5 bases, J lost 13 bases, and 21 bases lay in between. The CDR3 extends over 13 amino acids. Looked up from germline, CDR1 is SGHVS and CDR2 is FQNEAQ. The CDR3 sequence: CASSPLRGGAIYF. The DNA for the CDR3 is TGTGCCAGCAGCCCTCTACGGGGCGGGGCGATCTACTTC. Drawing the rest from reference TRBV7-8 and TRBJ2-7, the complete variable domain is GAGVSQSPRYKVAKRGQDVALRCDPISGHVSLFWYQQALGQGPEFLTYFQNEAQLDKSGLPSDRFFAERPEGSVSTLKIQRTQQEDSAVYLCASSPLRGGAIYFGPGTRLTVT.

Details on this clone: Other DNA sequences in the sample encode the same CDR3. The chain links TRBV29-1 to TRBJ2-7; D gene ambiguous. This CDR3 region has 12 residues. Germline-derived CDR1 and CDR2 are SQVTM and ANQGSEA. V was pared by 6 bases and J by 1 base, with 10 bases between. The CDR3 DNA reads as TGCAGCGTCGTGGACCGATCCTACGAGCAGTACTTC. Amino acids: CSVVDRSYEQYF.

This clone was observed a few times. The V call is TRBV19, the J call TRBJ1-2; D not resolved. Germline CDR1 and CDR2: LNHDA and SQIVND (reference sequence). V was pared by 3 bases and J by 4 bases, with 6 bases between. CDR3 size: 12 residues. CDR3 in amino acids: CASSMPFYGYTF. The CDR3 DNA reads as TGTGCCAGTAGTATGCCCTTCTATGGCTACACCTTC.